A selection of T cell receptor beta chains follows, all from one sample in a study of blood T cell repertoires in COVID-19. Profiling relied on immunoSEQ multiplex PCR, and the TCRdb table lists in-frame clones only, not all of them. Counted here are 100,000 to 150,000 clones, around three quarters occurring once; the ten biggest clones make up over 2%. The sequencing input was peripheral blood. These receptors originate from a woman in her sixties or seventies with acute or convalescent COVID-19. Each CDR3 is given with its conserved first and last residue. Each record gives: D gene, clone size, J gene, V gene, CDR3 length, CDR3 DNA, CDR3 protein. A D gene is named only where the DNA matches it firmly. Clone size is stated in some rows and not others, as once, few, many or a class when expanded.

D gene: TRBD2
clone size: -
J gene: TRBJ2-7
V gene: TRBV4-1
CDR3 length: 16
CDR3 DNA: TGCGCCAGCAGCCAAGTTTGGCGGGAGAAAAACTACGAGCAGTACTTC
CDR3 protein: CASSQVWREKNYEQYF

D gene: TRBD2
clone size: -
J gene: TRBJ2-6
V gene: TRBV9
CDR3 length: 18
CDR3 DNA: TGTGCCAGCAGCTCTCCGACTAGCGGGGTTTCTGGGGCCAACGTCCTGACTTTC
CDR3 protein: CASSSPTSGVSGANVLTF

D gene: -
clone size: -
J gene: TRBJ1-2
V gene: TRBV3-1/TRBV3-2
CDR3 length: 13
CDR3 DNA: TGTGCCAGCAGCCAACAGGGAAATGGCGGCTACACCTTC
CDR3 protein: CASSQQGNGGYTF

D gene: -
clone size: -
J gene: TRBJ1-3
V gene: TRBV4-2
CDR3 length: 15
CDR3 DNA: TGTGCCAGCAGCCAAGACGTGAGCTCTGGAAACACCATATATTTT
CDR3 protein: CASSQDVSSGNTIYF

D gene: -
clone size: -
J gene: TRBJ1-3
V gene: TRBV7-9
CDR3 length: 16
CDR3 DNA: TGTGCCAGCAGACCCGGCGAGGGCCCACCTGGAAACACCATATATTTT
CDR3 protein: CASRPGEGPPGNTIYF

D gene: -
clone size: -
J gene: TRBJ1-1
V gene: TRBV5-1
CDR3 length: 14
CDR3 DNA: TGCGCCAGCAGCTTGGGAGGGCAGTCGGGGGAAGCTTTCTTT
CDR3 protein: CASSLGGQSGEAFF

D gene: -
clone size: -
J gene: TRBJ1-6
V gene: TRBV7-2
CDR3 length: 17
CDR3 DNA: TGTGCCAGCAGCTTAAAGGCAGCAGGGGCTTTTAATTCACCCCTCCACTTT
CDR3 protein: CASSLKAAGAFNSPLHF

D gene: -
clone size: -
J gene: TRBJ2-1
V gene: TRBV6-4
CDR3 length: 13
CDR3 DNA: TGTGCCAGCAGTCCGGCAGGGAACAATGAGCAGTTCTTC
CDR3 protein: CASSPAGNNEQFF

D gene: TRBD2
clone size: few
J gene: TRBJ2-5
V gene: TRBV6-2/TRBV6-3
CDR3 length: 16
CDR3 DNA: TGTGCCAGCAGTTACGAGGGACTAGCGGGAGTAGAGACCCAGTACTTC
CDR3 protein: CASSYEGLAGVETQYF

D gene: -
clone size: -
J gene: TRBJ1-1
V gene: TRBV27
CDR3 length: 13
CDR3 DNA: TGTGCCAGCAGTTTATACAGGGCCACTGAAGCTTTCTTT
CDR3 protein: CASSLYRATEAFF

D gene: TRBD1
clone size: -
J gene: TRBJ1-1
V gene: TRBV6-5
CDR3 length: 15
CDR3 DNA: TGTGCCAGCAGTCGGGATGGACAGGGGGTGAGTGAAGCTTTCTTT
CDR3 protein: CASSRDGQGVSEAFF

D gene: -
clone size: -
J gene: TRBJ2-5
V gene: TRBV7-8
CDR3 length: 14
CDR3 DNA: TGTGCCAGCAGAAACAAGGACGGGAAAGAGACCCAGTACTTC
CDR3 protein: CASRNKDGKETQYF

D gene: -
clone size: -
J gene: TRBJ1-5
V gene: TRBV19
CDR3 length: 16
CDR3 DNA: TGTGCCAGTAGTAACGATCGGGGAAATAGCAATCAGCCCCAGCATTTT
CDR3 protein: CASSNDRGNSNQPQHF

D gene: TRBD2
clone size: -
J gene: TRBJ2-5
V gene: TRBV2
CDR3 length: 16
CDR3 DNA: TGTGCCAGCAGGGGGGTTACTAGCGGGGCACAAGAGACCCAGTACTTC
CDR3 protein: CASRGVTSGAQETQYF

D gene: -
clone size: few
J gene: TRBJ1-5
V gene: TRBV6-1
CDR3 length: 15
CDR3 DNA: TGTGCCAGCAGTGAATCGGAGAGCCGCAATCAGCCCCAGCATTTT
CDR3 protein: CASSESESRNQPQHF

D gene: -
clone size: -
J gene: TRBJ1-2
V gene: TRBV28
CDR3 length: 14
CDR3 DNA: TGTGCCAGCAGTTCCTCGGGGGTGCACTATGGCTACACCTTC
CDR3 protein: CASSSSGVHYGYTF

D gene: -
clone size: many
J gene: TRBJ2-6
V gene: TRBV4-1
CDR3 length: 18
CDR3 DNA: TGCGCCAGCAGCCAAGACCCAGGCCAAAGCTCTGGGGCCAACGTCCTGACTTTC
CDR3 protein: CASSQDPGQSSGANVLTF

D gene: TRBD1
clone size: few
J gene: TRBJ1-2
V gene: TRBV3-1/TRBV3-2
CDR3 length: 13
CDR3 DNA: TGTGCCAGCAGCCCGGACAGGGGGCTTGGCTACACCTTC
CDR3 protein: CASSPDRGLGYTF

D gene: -
clone size: -
J gene: TRBJ2-7
V gene: TRBV29-1
CDR3 length: 14
CDR3 DNA: TGCAGCGTTGAATCGGCGGGCCCACACTACGAGCAGTACTTC
CDR3 protein: CSVESAGPHYEQYF

D gene: -
clone size: -
J gene: TRBJ2-7
V gene: TRBV3-1/TRBV3-2
CDR3 length: 14
CDR3 DNA: TGTGCCAGCAGCCATGGGCCGTCCTCCTACGAGCAGTACTTC
CDR3 protein: CASSHGPSSYEQYF

D gene: -
clone size: -
J gene: TRBJ2-7
V gene: TRBV5-8
CDR3 length: 11
CDR3 DNA: TGTGCCAGCACCCCTAGATACGAGCAGTACTTC
CDR3 protein: CASTPRYEQYF

D gene: TRBD2
clone size: -
J gene: TRBJ2-2
V gene: TRBV18
CDR3 length: 15
CDR3 DNA: TGTGCCAGCTCACCACCGACGGGGGGGATCGGGGAGCTGTTTTTT
CDR3 protein: CASSPPTGGIGELFF

D gene: -
clone size: -
J gene: TRBJ1-1
V gene: TRBV28
CDR3 length: 11
CDR3 DNA: TGTGCCAGCAGTTCCCAGTGGGGGCCGGGGTTT
CDR3 protein: CASSSQWGPGF

D gene: TRBD2
clone size: -
J gene: TRBJ2-1
V gene: TRBV27
CDR3 length: 15
CDR3 DNA: TGTGCCAGCAGTTCCCCTAGCGGGGGTACCGATGAGCAGTTCTTC
CDR3 protein: CASSSPSGGTDEQFF